This T cell receptor beta chain is drawn from a study of Ad26.COV2.S vaccination and SARS-CoV-2 variants. About the study: Once or twice, 56 days apart, Ad26.COV2.S was delivered intramuscularly. Findings of the study overall: Spike-specific responses of CD8+ and CD4+ T cells were reported to display substantial breadth after vaccination.

The germline gives CDR1 SNHLY, CDR2 FYNNEI. The CDR3 is 14 residues long. Losses at the gene ends were 4 bases for V and 8 bases for J; bases not matched to a gene: 8. TCRdb keeps only in-frame clones here, not all; method: immunoSEQ multiplex PCR. The sample yields approximately 480,000 clones, approximately 88% seen once. Treatment here: approximately 18 received Ad26.COV2.S at low or high dose, single or two shots; several received placebo; per-sample allocation not given. At day 63 after the first vaccine or placebo injection, samples were drawn. As for this clone: Its antigen is not identified.

V and J are TRBV2 and TRBJ1-2, with TRBD1 matching over 9 bases. This sequence originates from a person aged 18-60 years who received the Ad26.COV2.S COVID-19 vaccine or a placebo. Sequenced here: peripheral blood, sampled in a trial of Ad26.COV2.S vaccine versus placebo. CDR3 sequence reads: CASSVGDRVKGYTF. The CDR3 DNA follows: TGTGCCAGCAGTGTCGGGGACAGGGTGAAGGGCTACACCTTC. Full variable domain (remainder filled in from reference TRBV2 and TRBJ1-2): EPEVTQTPSHQVTQMGQEVILRCVPISNHLYFYWYRQILGQKVEFLVSFYNNEISEKSEIFDDQFSVERPDGSNFTLKIRSTKLEDSAMYFCASSVGDRVKGYTFGSGTRLTVV.